Shown below are 15 T cell receptor beta chains from a single sample sequenced in a study of immune cell composition in non-small cell lung cancer (dated by TCRdb to about 2017). The protocol used for the library was the immunoSEQ multiplex PCR assay. As stored in TCRdb, this immuneACCESS dataset retains in-frame rearrangements with V and J assigned. A fraction of the clones does not appear; measured against another copy, unresolved V genes explain less than half of the discrepancy, and the remainder lacks a known reason. This sample is represented by under 2,500 clones; over 65% of them were singletons. In total, the top ten clones hold roughly 10% of the sample. Sequencing used lung tumor tissue. Source of these receptors: a human donor with non-small cell lung cancer.

The chain joins TRBV28 to TRBJ2-3; 10 nucleotides line up with TRBD1. Germline V gene lookup returns CDR1 MDHEN and CDR2 SYDVKM. This CDR3 comprises 20 residues. Trimming cost V 7 bases and J 0 bases; bases outside gene matches: 19. The CDR3 bases are TGTGCCAGCACCAGTTATGGGTGGGACAGGGGCACCCCTAGCACAGATACGCAGTATTTT. This translates into CASTSYGWDRGTPSTDTQYF.

This rearrangement joins TRBV4-2 to TRBJ2-7, with 12 bases lining up with TRBD2. The CDR3 totals 18 residues. Germline CDR1 and CDR2: LGHNA and YNFKEQ. V gave up 1 base and J gave up 5 bases; unmatched junction bases: 12. CDR3 nucleotide sequence: TGTGCCAGCAGCCAAGTTGCTAGCGGGAGGGCCTATCTCAACGAGCAGTACTTC. Translating gives CASSQVASGRAYLNEQYF.

This clone has just a few counts. J is TRBJ2-7 and V is TRBV6-5; weak D call: TRBD1 (6 bases). This CDR3 is built from 15 residues. CDR1 is MNHEY, CDR2 SVGAGI, per germline. V lost 0 bases to trimming and J lost 3 bases, with 12 bases between them. The CDR3 nucleotides read TGTGCCAGCAGTTACTCGAGGTTGGGACACTACGAGCAGTACTTC. The encoded protein is CASSYSRLGHYEQYF.

The rearrangement joins TRBV5-4 to TRBJ2-2; D possibly corresponds to TRBD1 (5 bases). Per germline, CDR1 SGHNT and CDR2 YYREEE (reference sequence). V shed 3 bases and J shed 10 bases, with 25 bases lying between them. CDR3 length equals 17 residues. CDR3 residues: CASSSMKGVGYPVELFF. CDR3 DNA: TGTGCCAGCAGCTCGATGAAAGGGGTAGGCTACCCGGTGGAGCTGTTTTTT.

The chain has TRBV5-1 and TRBJ2-1; 11 bases line up with TRBD2. The CDR3 runs 16 residues. CDR1 and CDR2 (germline): SGHRS, YFSETQ. The ends lost 2 bases at V and 4 bases at J; junction bases unmatched: 5. CDR3 protein: CASSLETSGTYNEQFF. CDR3 sequence (DNA): TGCGCCAGCAGCTTAGAGACTAGCGGGACTTACAATGAGCAGTTCTTC.

The gene calls are TRBV9 and TRBJ2-7; 8 bases are a match to TRBD1. J was trimmed by 6 bases and V by 4 bases; bases with no gene match: 6. The CDR3 runs 13 residues. Germline V gene sequence: CDR1 SGDLS, CDR2 YYNGEE. DNA of the CDR3: TGTGCCAGCAGCACAACTACAGGGGGCGAGCAGTACTTC. It codes for CASSTTTGGEQYF.

Only a few counts were recorded for this clone. The rearrangement uses TRBV28 and TRBJ1-4; 8 bases align to TRBD1. This CDR3 has 14 amino acids. With 6 bases clipped from V and 8 bases from J, the junction kept 8 bases outside the gene matches. Germline CDR1 MDHEN, CDR2 SYDVKM. In DNA form, the CDR3 reads TGTGCCAGCAGCCGGGGACAGGACCGGGAAAAACTGTTTTTT. Encoded protein: CASSRGQDREKLFF.

This chain joins TRBV19 and TRBJ2-3, with 10 bases that match TRBD2. Trimming took 5 bases from V and 2 from J; bases not matched to a gene: 7. CDR1 is LNHDA and CDR2 is SQIVND in the germline V gene (reference sequence). The CDR3 runs 16 residues. The CDR3 spells CASSRGTSVNTDTQYF. The CDR3 nucleotides are TGTGCCAGTAGTCGGGGGACTAGCGTTAACACAGATACGCAGTATTTT.

The V call is TRBV29-1, the J call TRBJ2-3; 13 bases line up with TRBD2. After removal of 6 bases from V and 3 bases from J, the junction contained 6 bases not matched to a gene. CDR1 SQVTM and CDR2 ANQGSEA come from the germline V gene. CDR3 length: 15 amino acids. The chain's CDR3 is CSVARTSGSTDTQYF. The CDR3 nucleotides read TGCAGCGTCGCCCGGACTAGCGGGAGTACAGATACGCAGTATTTT.

This chain joins TRBV2 and TRBJ1-1; D uncertain. V was trimmed by 7 bases and J by 4 bases, leaving 16 bases between them. Germline lookup yields CDR1 SNHLY and CDR2 FYNNEI. This CDR3 spans 14 amino acids. CDR3 bases: TGTGCCAGCATCCCAAGGAGGCGAAGCACTGAAGCTTTCTTT. It yields the protein CASIPRRRSTEAFF.

The genes are TRBV5-4 and TRBJ1-4; D is perhaps TRBD1 (6 bases). Trimming removed 6 bases at V and 2 bases at J, with 23 bases between. The CDR3 extends over 18 amino acids. Germline values: CDR1 SGHNT, CDR2 YYREEE (reference sequence). CDR3 protein: CASNCRQEFLFTNEKLFF. The CDR3 coding sequence is TGTGCCAGCAACTGTAGACAGGAGTTTTTATTTACTAATGAAAAACTGTTTTTT.

This rearrangement joins TRBV7-2 to TRBJ2-2; TRBD2 agrees at 9 bases. CDR1 is SGHTA, CDR2 FQGNSA, per germline. There are 19 residues in the CDR3. V lost 3 bases to trimming and J lost 4 bases; unmatched junction nucleotides: 15. CDR3 in amino acids: CASSLRLAAPVGGTGELFF. In DNA form, the CDR3 reads TGTGCCAGCAGCTTGAGACTAGCGGCCCCTGTAGGAGGCACCGGGGAGCTGTTTTTT.

The chain has TRBV5-5 and TRBJ1-4, with 7 nucleotides matching TRBD1. With V trimmed by 6 bases and J by 0 bases, 5 bases remained unmatched. Per the germline V gene, CDR1 is SGHKS and CDR2 is YYEKEE (reference sequence). This CDR3 contains 15 residues. The CDR3 DNA reads TGTGCCAGCACCAGGACAGGCGCAACTAATGAAAAACTGTTTTTT. Its protein is CASTRTGATNEKLFF.

This clone was recorded once. This chain connects TRBV2 to TRBJ1-2; 7 nucleotides line up with TRBD1. J was trimmed by 4 bases and V by 5 bases; bases with no gene match: 7. Germline V lookup: CDR1 SNHLY, CDR2 FYNNEI. This CDR3 region has 14 residues. DNA of the CDR3: TGTGCCAGCAGTTGGGACAGCAGTATCTATGGCTACACCTTC. Residues: CASSWDSSIYGYTF.

The V call is TRBV18, the J call TRBJ2-7, with 12 bases aligning to TRBD2. The trim removed 4 bases at V and 8 bases at J, leaving 9 bases unmatched. The CDR3 spans 15 residues. The germline V gene encodes CDR1 KGHSH and CDR2 LQKENI. DNA of the CDR3: TGTGCCAGCTCACAATCCGGGACTAGCGGGCCCCAGCAGTACTTC. This sequence encodes CASSQSGTSGPQQYF. Drawing the rest from reference TRBV18 and TRBJ2-7, the complete variable domain is NAGVMQNPRHLVRRRGQEARLRCSPMKGHSHVYWYRQLPEEGLKFMVYLQKENIIDESGMPKERFSAEFPKEGPSILRIQQVVRGDSAAYFCASSQSGTSGPQQYFGPGTRLTVT.